The next 9 T cell receptor beta chains were all read from a single sample in a study of T-cell memory formation after mild COVID-19. TCRdb reprocessed the 5' RACE reads with MiXCR, giving one entry per CDR3 protein. The sample holds hundreds of thousands of distinct CDR3 sequences, 15% to 20% seen once. What was sequenced was PBMCs or a T cell subset sorted from them (not recorded which). Receptors originate from an adult woman who had mild COVID-19 (a few samples of this study predate the infection). Cell type and time point are not known.

The J gene is TRBJ2-7, the V gene TRBV7-8; 9 bases match TRBD1. Germline-derived CDR1 and CDR2 are SGHVS and FQNEAQ. V shed 4 bases, J shed 3 bases, and the junction held 7 bases outside the gene matches. This CDR3 is 15 amino acids long. The CDR3 here is CASSSGQGPFYEQYF. The CDR3 coding sequence is TGTGCCAGCAGCTCTGGACAGGGGCCCTTCTACGAGCAGTACTTC.

The V call is TRBV27, the J call TRBJ2-7; 10 positions match TRBD2. CDR1 MNHEY and CDR2 SMNVEV come from the germline V gene (reference sequence). Trimming took 6 bases from V and 6 from J; bases not matched to a gene: 11. The CDR3 totals 15 residues. CDR3: CASRRDLAGASEQYF. The CDR3 DNA reads TGTGCCAGCAGGAGGGATCTAGCGGGGGCCAGCGAGCAGTACTTC.

The chain joins TRBV20-1 to TRBJ2-1, with D perhaps TRBD1 (6 bases). Between the trimmed V and J ends, which lost 6 bases and 4 bases, there was a span of 13 bases. This CDR3 region has 13 residues. In germline, CDR1 is DFQATT, CDR2 SNEGSKA (reference sequence). The CDR3 loop is CSAQDSFYNEQFF. DNA of the CDR3: TGCAGTGCCCAGGACAGTTTTTACAATGAGCAGTTCTTC.

The V call is TRBV4-2, the J call TRBJ2-3; a weak D match, TRBD2 (5 bases). The length of the CDR3 is 15 residues. V lost 3 bases and J 2 bases, leaving 12 bases between the germline ends. CDR1 is LGHNA, CDR2 YNFKEQ, per germline. CDR3 amino acids: CASSQVDRDTDTQYF. The CDR3 DNA reads TGTGCCAGCAGCCAGGTCGACCGGGACACAGATACGCAGTATTTT.

The gene calls are TRBV21-1 and TRBJ2-7; the tabulated D call, TRBD2, remains unverified against the DNA. TRBV21-1 has pseudogene status. CDR3 length equals 15 residues. For the CDR3, the DNA is TGTGCCAGCAGCAAAGGGGGGACTCCGATCGACGAGCAGTACTTC. Translating it yields CASSKGGTPIDEQYF.

The chain has TRBV30 and TRBJ2-3, with D hard to call. Germline V gives CDR1 GTSNPN, CDR2 SVGIG (reference sequence). This CDR3 region has 15 residues. The V end lost 1 base, the J end lost 3 bases, and 14 bases lay between the germline ends. The CDR3 nucleotides are TGTGCCTGGAGTGGGCGAAGGGTTCGGACAGATACGCAGTATTTT. As protein: CAWSGRRVRTDTQYF.

Regarding this clonotype: The junction and the germline gene differ at one end; a read error may be behind it. This rearrangement joins TRBV4-1 to TRBJ1-2; weak D call: TRBD1 (5 bases). The germline V gene encodes CDR1 MGHRA and CDR2 YSYEKL. This CDR3 is built from 14 residues. The CDR3 nucleotides read TGCTCCAGCAGCCAAGGCGTAGGGACCAGCGGCTACACCTTC. This gives the protein CSSSQGVGTSGYTF.

V gene TRBV18 combines with J gene TRBJ1-2; D might be TRBD1 (5 bases). CDR1 and CDR2 (germline): KGHSH, LQKENI. The CDR3 has 13 residues. Trimming shortened V by 9 bases and J by 4 bases, and 15 bases separated the two germline ends. The chain's CDR3 is CASQPGTAYGYTF. CDR3 bases: TGTGCCAGTCAACCTGGGACGGCCTATGGCTACACCTTC. Based on the CDR3 plus reference TRBV18 and TRBJ1-2, the full variable domain is NAGVMQNPRHLVRRRGQEARLRCSPMKGHSHVYWYRQLPEEGLKFMVYLQKENIIDESGMPKERFSAEFPKEGPSILRIQQVVRGDSAAYFCASQPGTAYGYTFGSGTRLTVV.

The V and J genes are TRBV5-1 and TRBJ2-1; D is perhaps TRBD2 (6 bases). Germline assignment: CDR1 SGHRS and CDR2 YFSETQ. The CDR3 covers 15 residues. V gave up 4 bases and J gave up 2 bases, with 13 bases separating them. The CDR3 DNA reads as TGCGCCAGCAGCATAGCTAGCGTCACCTACAATGAGCAGTTCTTC. Translated: CASSIASVTYNEQFF.